This TCR beta chain was recovered during a study of cytomegalovirus exposure and HLA in healthy donors. Overall study results and limits: The later analysis indicated that the majority of CMV-associated TCR beta chains appeared HLA-restricted. It was reportedly the case that the classifier diagnosed cytomegalovirus status with high specificity and sensitivity. The majority of TCR sequences were rare, yet some public TCRs appeared in many donors.

Researchers ran the PCR with 60 Vbeta and 13 Jbeta primers. The protocol was immunoSEQ multiplex PCR, while the TCRdb copy is restricted to in-frame clones and leaves out a portion. The sample lists 70,000 or so clones, about 73% seen once, with around 10% in the top ten. Germline V gene sequence: CDR1 SGHDT, CDR2 YYEEEE. The CDR3 is 13 amino acids. Trimming took 2 bases from V and 7 from J, leaving 12 bases between them. This clone occurred a few times. Antigen unknown. V is TRBV5-6 and J is TRBJ1-1; D not certain. The clonotype originates from a woman in her sixties in good health and CMV-seropositive. Sequencing was carried out using PBMCs. CDR3 in DNA: TGTGCCAGCAGCTTCGTTAGGCCGGGTGAAGCTTTCTTT. Its protein is CASSFVRPGEAFF. Supplemented by reference TRBV5-6 and TRBJ1-1, the full variable domain reads DAGVTQSPTHLIKTRGQQVTLRCSPKSGHDTVSWYQQALGQGPQFIFQYYEEEERQRGNFPDRFSGHQFPNYSSELNVNALLLGDSALYLCASSFVRPGEAFFGQGTRLTVV.